The 19 T cell receptor beta chains listed next were all sequenced from one sample in a study of cytomegalovirus exposure and HLA in healthy donors. The PCR had 60 Vbeta and 13 Jbeta primers. Assay: immunoSEQ multiplex PCR; the TCRdb copy retains only in-frame clones and omits some. The repertoire holds approximately 180,000 clones, roughly 73% seen once, with around 1.9% in the top ten. The specimen sequenced was PBMCs. Source of these receptors: a woman in her twenties or thirties in good health and CMV-seronegative.

CDR3 DNA: TGTGCCAGCAGCCACTCGTTCAATCAGCCCCAGCATTTT. This codes for CASSHSFNQPQHF. This chain joins TRBV7-2 and TRBJ1-5; no reliable D call. The V and J ends lost 5 bases and 3 bases respectively, with 8 bases between them. Germline values: CDR1 SGHTA, CDR2 FQGNSA. The CDR3 spans 13 residues. The full variable domain, in which reference TRBV7-2 and TRBJ1-5 provide the parts outside the CDR3, is GAGVSQSPSNKVTEKGKDVELRCDPISGHTALYWYRQSLGQGLEFLIYFQGNSAPDKSGLPSDRFSAERTGGSVSTLTIQRTQQEDSAVYLCASSHSFNQPQHFGDGTRLSIL.

This sequence joins TRBV11-2 and TRBJ1-2; a weak D match, TRBD1 (6 bases). Trimming removed 5 bases at V and 3 bases at J, with 16 bases between. The CDR3 totals 15 residues. Germline V lookup: CDR1 SGHAT, CDR2 FQNNGV. The CDR3 here is CASSPYRVWDYGYTF. The CDR3 DNA follows: TGTGCCAGCAGCCCCTACAGGGTTTGGGACTATGGCTACACCTTC. The whole variable domain, remainder taken from reference TRBV11-2 and TRBJ1-2, is EAGVAQSPRYKIIEKRQSVAFWCNPISGHATLYWYQQILGQGPKLLIQFQNNGVVDDSQLPKDRFSAERLKGVDSTLKIQPAKLEDSAVYLCASSPYRVWDYGYTFGSGTRLTVV.

This clone was counted only a few times. J is TRBJ2-2 and V is TRBV6-5, with a tentative D call TRBD1 (6 bases). The CDR3 length is 15 residues. Trimming took 5 bases from V and 3 from J, leaving 13 bases between them. CDR1 and CDR2 from the germline V gene are MNHEY and SVGAGI. CDR3 region: CASSNLQGYTGELFF. The CDR3 DNA sequence: TGTGCCAGCAGTAACCTACAGGGATACACCGGGGAGCTGTTTTTT.

This chain joins TRBV10-3 and TRBJ1-5, with 9 positions matching TRBD1. J gave up 5 bases and V 4 bases, and 3 bases lay outside the gene matches. Germline V CDR1 and CDR2: ENHRY, SYGVKD. This CDR3 has 14 residues. The CDR3 DNA is TGTGCCATCAGTGGAGGGGACAGGGATCAGCCCCAGCATTTT. This translates into CAISGGDRDQPQHF.

This clone was detected a few times. The chain combines TRBV7-8 with TRBJ2-7; 7 nucleotides align to TRBD1. The CDR3 length is 13 residues. CDR1 is SGHVS, CDR2 FQNEAQ, per germline. J lost 0 bases, V lost 5 bases, and 1 base had no gene match. CDR3 loop: CASSRQGSYEQYF. Written as DNA, the CDR3 is TGTGCCAGCAGCCGACAGGGCTCCTACGAGCAGTACTTC.

The V and J genes are TRBV29-1 and TRBJ2-7; possible D gene TRBD1, 5 bases. Germline CDR1 SQVTM, CDR2 ANQGSEA. Trimming stripped 2 bases from V and 7 bases from J, with 15 bases between. The CDR3 has 13 residues. CDR3 sequence (DNA): TGCAGCGTTGAACCCGGCAGGGTGGGGGAGCAGTACTTC. Protein sequence: CSVEPGRVGEQYF.

The rearrangement joins TRBV2 to TRBJ1-6, with D possibly TRBD1 on 5 matching bases. Germline assignment: CDR1 SNHLY and CDR2 FYNNEI. The CDR3 is 14 residues long. Trimming took 6 bases from V and 7 from J, leaving 13 bases between them. DNA for the CDR3: TGTGCCAGCAGCCGGGGGAATGGAAATTCACCCCTCCACTTT. Translating gives CASSRGNGNSPLHF.

A few counts support this clone. The J gene is TRBJ1-1, the V gene TRBV28, with D possibly being TRBD1 (6 bases). The length of the CDR3 is 15 residues. Trimming pared 1 base from V and 6 bases from J, leaving 15 bases between. CDR1 MDHEN and CDR2 SYDVKM come from the germline V gene. CDR3 residues: CASSLYLGARAEAFF. CDR3 in DNA: TGTGCCAGCAGTTTATATCTGGGGGCGCGAGCTGAAGCTTTCTTT. Full variable domain (outside the CDR3, taken from reference TRBV28 and TRBJ1-1): DVKVTQSSRYLVKRTGEKVFLECVQDMDHENMFWYRQDPGLGLRLIYFSYDVKMKEKGDIPEGYSVSREKKERFSLILESASTNQTSMYLCASSLYLGARAEAFFGQGTRLTVV.

The chain joins TRBV5-1 to TRBJ1-2; possibly TRBD1 for D (6 bases). The CDR3 has 15 amino acids. V dropped 5 bases and J dropped 1 base, with 15 bases sitting between them. Germline V gene lookup returns CDR1 SGHRS and CDR2 YFSETQ. This chain's CDR3 is CASRSGGAFNYGYTF. The CDR3 DNA reads TGCGCCAGCAGGTCCGGGGGGGCCTTTAACTATGGCTACACCTTC.

This chain joins TRBV11-1 and TRBJ1-1; D unresolved. CDR1 is SGHAT, CDR2 FQDESV, per germline (reference sequence). V shed 4 bases and J shed 4 bases, with 10 bases lying between them. The CDR3 length is 13 residues. DNA for the CDR3: TGTGCCAGCAGCTCCGCGGGTGGCACTGAAGCTTTCTTT. Its translation is CASSSAGGTEAFF.

The table lists this clone with a count of one. The rearrangement uses TRBV27 and TRBJ2-7; TRBD1 matches 9 bases. The CDR3 covers 15 residues. V lost 6 bases, J lost 8 bases, and 14 bases stayed unmatched. Germline CDR1 MNHEY, CDR2 SMNVEV (reference sequence). The CDR3 protein is CASSRDRTGDLKQYF. The CDR3 DNA is TGTGCCAGCAGCCGGGATAGGACAGGGGATCTCAAGCAGTACTTC.

The genes are TRBV27 and TRBJ2-3; TRBD2 agrees at 10 bases. V shed 5 bases and J 4 bases; nucleotides not matched to a gene: 9. The length of the CDR3 is 16 residues. From germline, CDR1 is MNHEY and CDR2 SMNVEV (reference sequence). The CDR3 is CASSRRLAGIADTQYF. The CDR3 DNA reads as TGTGCCAGCAGTCGCAGACTAGCGGGCATTGCAGATACGCAGTATTTT.

The chain joins TRBV11-1 to TRBJ2-5; TRBD2 agrees at 7 bases. V shed 5 bases, J shed 3 bases, and the junction held 9 bases outside the gene matches. Germline V gene sequence: CDR1 SGHAT, CDR2 FQDESV (reference sequence). The CDR3 runs to 15 residues. The CDR3 reads CASSPRLAEKETQYF. The CDR3 bases are TGTGCCAGCAGCCCCCGGCTAGCGGAAAAAGAGACCCAGTACTTC. Looking up the rest from reference TRBV11-1 and TRBJ2-5 gives the full variable domain: EAEVAQSPRYKITEKSQAVAFWCDPISGHATLYWYRQILGQGPELLVQFQDESVVDDSQLPKDRFSAERLKGVDSTLKIQPAELGDSAMYLCASSPRLAEKETQYFGPGTRLLVL.

This clone was recorded once. The chain carries TRBV5-4 and TRBJ2-3; 11 nucleotides line up with TRBD2. After removal of 5 bases from V and 0 bases from J, the junction contained 11 bases not matched to a gene. This CDR3 contains 18 residues. Per germline, CDR1 SGHNT and CDR2 YYREEE (reference sequence). The CDR3: CASSSRVAGGWSTDTQYF. The CDR3 DNA follows: TGTGCCAGCAGTTCCCGAGTAGCGGGGGGGTGGAGCACAGATACGCAGTATTTT.

The J gene is TRBJ2-7, the V gene TRBV6-6; D may be TRBD1 (6 bases). Germline loops: CDR1 MNHNY, CDR2 SVGAGI (reference sequence). The CDR3 contains 15 residues. The ends were cut back, 6 bases at V and 1 base at J, with 16 bases in the middle. CDR3 protein: CASREGQQPSYEQYF. The CDR3 DNA follows: TGTGCCAGCAGGGAAGGACAGCAACCGTCCTACGAGCAGTACTTC.

This clone was picked up a small number of times. The chain combines TRBV9 with TRBJ2-2, with 7 bases that match TRBD1. V lost 2 bases and J lost 6; bases outside the gene matches: 7. Germline V CDR1 and CDR2: SGDLS, YYNGEE. This CDR3 is built from 15 residues. Here the CDR3 DNA reads TGTGCCAGCAGCGTGGCAGGGGGAATGGCCGGGGAGCTGTTTTTT. Translating it yields CASSVAGGMAGELFF.

This chain links TRBV4-3 with TRBJ1-2, with 9 bases fitting TRBD1. V dropped 0 bases and J dropped 7; count of bases not matched to a gene: 9. The CDR3 sequence is 16 residues long. Germline assignment: CDR1 LGHNA and CDR2 YSLEER. DNA for the CDR3: TGCGCCAGCAGCCAAGATCACTTACAGGGGGCAATTGGCTACACCTTC. Translation: CASSQDHLQGAIGYTF.

This clone was seen once. The chain is built from TRBV27 and TRBJ2-5; 12 bases are a match to TRBD2. There are 16 residues in the CDR3. Losses at the gene ends were 5 bases for V and 0 bases for J; bases not matched to a gene: 4. From germline, CDR1 is MNHEY and CDR2 SMNVEV (reference sequence). The CDR3 here is CASSHGLAGNQETQYF. In DNA form, the CDR3 reads TGTGCCAGCAGTCACGGACTAGCGGGAAACCAAGAGACCCAGTACTTC.

The chain has TRBV19 and TRBJ2-1; 12 bases are shared with TRBD2. The J segment lost 9 bases and the V segment lost 3 bases, leaving 3 bases of the junction unmatched. The CDR3 is made up of 14 amino acids. CDR1 is LNHDA, CDR2 SQIVND, per germline (reference sequence). CDR3 in DNA: TGTGCCAGTAGTATTAAACTAGCGGGAGGTGAGCAGTTCTTC. This sequence encodes CASSIKLAGGEQFF.